Following are 9 T cell receptor beta chains from one sample sequenced in a study of cytomegalovirus exposure and HLA in healthy donors (dated by TCRdb to about 2017). The protocol used for the library was the immunoSEQ multiplex PCR assay. For the multiplex PCR, a mixture combining 60 forward primers for TCR Vbeta segments and 13 reverse primers for TCR Jbeta segments was used. The clones in this table, taken by TCRdb from immuneACCESS, are in-frame only. Not every clone is retained; where verified, under half of the shortfall comes from an unresolved V gene, and the cause of the rest is unknown. Recorded for this sample are fewer than 150,000 clones; 60% to 80% of them occurred a single time. 5.4% of the sample lies in the top ten. Sequencing was performed on PBMCs. These receptors all come from a woman aged 30 to 39 in good health and CMV-seropositive.

Remarks on this clone: In the same sample, other DNA sequences code for this CDR3. The genes are TRBV6-1 and TRBJ2-7; D is perhaps TRBD1 (6 bases). Germline loops: CDR1 MNHNS, CDR2 SASEGT. V lost 6 bases, J lost 2 bases, and 14 bases lay in between. The CDR3 sequence is 14 residues long. In DNA, the CDR3 is TGTGCCAGCAGAGAACAGGGTAGCACCTACGAGCAGTACTTC. This sequence encodes CASREQGSTYEQYF.

The V and J genes are TRBV6-5 and TRBJ1-1; D remains unclear. The CDR3 is made up of 12 amino acids. The V and J ends lost 7 bases and 1 base respectively, with 7 bases between them. From germline, CDR1 is MNHEY and CDR2 SVGAGI. CDR3 protein: CASNLRNTEAFF. The CDR3 nucleotides are TGTGCCAGCAACTTAAGGAACACTGAAGCTTTCTTT.

This clone has just a few counts. This chain connects TRBV19 to TRBJ1-2, with D hard to call. The germline V and J ends were trimmed by 4 bases and 5 bases, with 17 bases remaining between them. Germline V gives CDR1 LNHDA, CDR2 SQIVND (reference sequence). The CDR3 has 15 residues. CDR3 DNA sequence: TGTGCCAGTAGTACCTCCAAATCTTATGCGTATGGCTACACCTTC. It translates to CASSTSKSYAYGYTF.

The chain couples TRBV30 to TRBJ1-4, with unresolved D. The V end was cut by 4 bases, the J end by 6 bases, with 9 bases between. CDR1 is GTSNPN, CDR2 SVGIG, per germline (reference sequence). The CDR3 is made up of 12 amino acids. The DNA of the CDR3 is TGTGCCTGGAACGGGAACGATGAAAAACTGTTTTTT. Protein: CAWNGNDEKLFF.

The chain has TRBV6-1 and TRBJ1-2; 9 nucleotides agree with TRBD1. This CDR3 is 16 amino acids long. Trimming took 2 bases from V and 8 from J; bases not matched to a gene: 12. Germline CDR1 is MNHNS and CDR2 is SASEGT. The CDR3 nucleotides are TGTGCCAGCAGTGAAAGGGCCGGGACAGGGATCTTCGGCTACACCTTC. It yields the protein CASSERAGTGIFGYTF.

Of note for this clone: A junction end diverges from the germline sequence, so it may reflect a read error. CDR3 sequence (DNA): TGCACCGCTCATGCAGAGGGCGGGAACTATGGCTACACCTTC. Its translation: CTAHAEGGNYGYTF. V usage is TRBV30 and J usage is TRBJ1-2; the D is unclear. Germline loops: CDR1 GTSNPN, CDR2 SVGIG (reference sequence). There are 14 residues in the CDR3. Variable domain in full (rest from reference TRBV30 and TRBJ1-2): SQTIHQWPATLVQPVGSPLSLECTVEGTSNPNLYWYRQAAGRGLQLLFYSVGIGQISSEVPQNLSASRPQDRQFILSSKKLLLSDSGFYLCTAHAEGGNYGYTFGSGTRLTVV.

J is TRBJ2-1 and V is TRBV9; weak D call: TRBD2 (7 bases). This CDR3 is built from 15 residues. The V end lost 2 bases, the J end lost 6 bases, and 15 bases lay between the germline ends. Germline V CDR1 and CDR2: SGDLS, YYNGEE. The CDR3 sequence: CASSVGASGTNEQFF. Here the CDR3 DNA reads TGTGCCAGCAGCGTGGGGGCTAGCGGAACCAATGAGCAGTTCTTC. Drawing the rest from reference TRBV9 and TRBJ2-1, the complete variable domain is DSGVTQTPKHLITATGQRVTLRCSPRSGDLSVYWYQQSLDQGLQFLIQYYNGEERAKGNILERFSAQQFPDLHSELNLSSLELGDSALYFCASSVGASGTNEQFFGPGTRLTVL.

The chain carries TRBV7-9 and TRBJ2-3, with 11 bases that match TRBD2. Germline V CDR1 and CDR2: SEHNR, FQNEAQ (reference sequence). The CDR3 is 18 amino acids. J lost 0 bases, V lost 1 base, and 6 bases had no gene match. The CDR3 bases are TGTGCCAGCAGCTTAGGAATAGCGGGAGGGACTAGCACAGATACGCAGTATTTT. Translation: CASSLGIAGGTSTDTQYF.

The chain combines TRBV27 with TRBJ2-3; 10 bases fit TRBD2. Germline CDR1 and CDR2: MNHEY and SMNVEV (reference sequence). The CDR3 totals 19 residues. After removal of 7 bases from V and 4 bases from J, the junction contained 20 bases not matched to a gene. The CDR3 coding sequence is TGTGCCAGCACGTTGAGACCCGGAGCAACTAGCGGGGATGCAGATACGCAGTATTTT. Translated: CASTLRPGATSGDADTQYF.